The table lists the clone carrying this T cell receptor (beta chain) with many counts. Preparation of the TCRbeta library was carried out with unique molecular identifiers. TCRdb reanalysed the PCR reads using MiXCR and keeps one entry per CDR3 protein. The repertoire has 170,000 or so distinct CDR3 sequences, roughly 6.8% of them found once; the top ten carry 3% to 3.5%. This specimen belongs to a study of T-cell reconstitution after alpha-beta-depleted transplantation in children. The sequence was collected from a human donor who donated a stem cell graft to a child with Wiskott-Aldrich syndrome. Specimen: PBMCs from the stem cell graft donor, collected from the stem cell graft.

The CDR3 loop is CASSLELSEQFF. The CDR3 nucleotides read TGTGCCAGCAGCTTGGAACTATCTGAGCAGTTCTTC. This sequence joins TRBV5-5 and TRBJ2-1; D remains unclear. Between the trimmed V and J ends, which lost 0 bases and 9 bases, there was a span of 7 bases. CDR1 and CDR2 (germline): SGHKS, YYEKEE (reference sequence). The CDR3 runs 12 residues.